These 3 T cell receptor beta chains originate from one sample sequenced in a study of blood T cells in healthy people across ages. With a J-beta primer mix and a sample-barcoded 5' primer, a second PCR ran 7 to 11 cycles. TCRdb re-called the 5' RACE reads with MiXCR, one entry per CDR3 protein. The sample lists approximately 2,000,000 distinct CDR3 sequences; 39% were seen once. Sample: blood. The source is a human donor in good health.

The chain employs TRBV7-9 and TRBJ2-5, with 10 bases matching TRBD1. The CDR3 has 15 amino acids. Germline V lookup: CDR1 SEHNR, CDR2 FQNEAQ (reference sequence). V lost 5 bases and J lost 5; bases outside the gene matches: 8. CDR3 in DNA: TGTGCCAGCAGCAATCCGACAGGGGGCGTGGAGACCCAGTACTTC. This translates into CASSNPTGGVETQYF.

This clonotype was counted once. This chain connects TRBV2 to TRBJ2-3; no definite D call. This CDR3 comprises 13 residues. V was pared by 1 base and J by 9 bases, with 11 bases between. Germline CDR1 SNHLY, CDR2 FYNNEI. The CDR3 region is CASSEGSAATQYF. The CDR3, as DNA: TGTGCCAGCAGTGAAGGCTCTGCTGCCACGCAGTATTTT. Together with reference TRBV2 and TRBJ2-3, the CDR3 gives the full variable domain: EPEVTQTPSHQVTQMGQEVILRCVPISNHLYFYWYRQILGQKVEFLVSFYNNEISEKSEIFDDQFSVERPDGSNFTLKIRSTKLEDSAMYFCASSEGSAATQYFGPGTRLTVL.

This clonotype was seen many times. The chain joins TRBV7-8 to TRBJ2-3; 8 nucleotides line up with TRBD2. The CDR3 has 16 residues. The germline V gene has CDR1 SGHVS and CDR2 FQNEAQ. V lost 6 bases to trimming and J lost 4 bases; unmatched junction nucleotides: 12. CDR3 nucleotide sequence: TGTGCCAGCAGTCCCAACCCGGGGGGGACGGCAGATACGCAGTATTTT. It encodes CASSPNPGGTADTQYF.